The rows below give T cell receptor beta chains drawn from one sample of a study of T cell clones after liver transplantation. Here immunoSEQ multiplex PCR was the method, and the copy in TCRdb shows in-frame clones only, minus some. The table includes tens of thousands of clones, 60% to 80% detected once. The sequences come from CD4+ T cells from blood, collected before liver transplant. The receptors here all came from a human donor who received a liver transplant. CDR3s include the opening cysteine and the closing phenylalanine or tryptophan. A D gene is named only where the DNA matches it firmly. Clone size, where shown, is once, few, many, or a class for clones that have expanded.

TRBJ1-3,TRBD1,TRBV7-2,few,CASSAGTGAREGNTIYF,TGTGCCAGCAGCGCCGGGACAGGGGCTCGAGAGGGAAACACCATATATTTT
TRBJ1-2,NA,TRBV30,NA,CAWSIILGKGNYGYTF,TGTGCCTGGAGTATAATCTTAGGCAAGGGGAACTATGGCTACACCTTC
TRBJ1-2,NA,TRBV5-6,NA,CASRPDRRSGGYTF,TGTGCCAGCAGGCCGGACAGACGTTCAGGCGGCTACACCTTC
TRBJ1-4,NA,TRBV28,NA,CASSLWTGRNEKLFF,TGTGCCAGCAGTTTATGGACAGGCCGTAATGAAAAACTGTTTTTT
TRBJ1-1,TRBD1,TRBV9,NA,CASSVLRGQGAGEAFF,TGTGCCAGCAGCGTTCTGCGTGGACAGGGGGCCGGTGAAGCTTTCTTT
TRBJ2-1,TRBD1,TRBV7-2,NA,CASSRQGVYNEQFF,TGTGCCAGCAGTCGACAGGGGGTTTACAATGAGCAGTTCTTC
TRBJ2-5,NA,TRBV6-1,once,CASSAGGETQYF,TGTGCCAGCAGTGCGGGTGGGGAGACCCAGTACTTC
TRBJ1-5,NA,TRBV30,NA,CAWSVLGGSPQHF,TGTGCCTGGAGTGTACTGGGGGGATCGCCCCAGCATTTT
TRBJ1-1,NA,TRBV6-1,NA,CASSEDGGAVNTEAFF,TGTGCCAGCAGTGAAGACGGGGGGGCAGTGAACACTGAAGCTTTCTTT
TRBJ1-1,NA,TRBV5-1,many,CASSLKQGATEAFF,TGCGCCAGCAGCTTGAAACAGGGTGCGACTGAAGCTTTCTTT
TRBJ2-1,TRBD1,TRBV27,NA,CASSRTWQQGNEQFF,TGTGCCAGCAGCCGCACCTGGCAACAGGGGAATGAGCAGTTCTTC
TRBJ1-2,TRBD1,TRBV6-1,NA,CASSENRGYGYTF,TGTGCCAGCAGTGAAAACAGGGGCTATGGCTACACCTTC
TRBJ2-1,TRBD2,TRBV19,NA,CASSTRLAGGYNEQFF,TGTGCCAGTAGTACCAGACTAGCGGGGGGTTACAATGAGCAGTTCTTC
TRBJ1-6,NA,TRBV19,NA,CASSRQVQSSYNSPLHF,TGTGCCAGTAGTCGGCAGGTTCAGAGCTCCTATAATTCACCCCTCCACTTT